The 30 T cell receptor beta chains presented below share a single source sample, sequenced in a study of siplizumab effects on memory and regulatory T cells. TCRdb's copy holds only in-frame clones and misses some; the assay was immunoSEQ multiplex PCR. The repertoire holds some 97,000 clones, with 94% as singletons. The specimen sequenced was Tregs sorted from blood. Receptors were obtained from a human donor in good health.

This clone was observed a single time. The chain combines TRBV7-8 with TRBJ2-7, with D perhaps given as TRBD1 or TRBD2 (6 bases each). Trimming removed 8 bases from V and 3 bases from J, with 20 bases in between. The CDR3 consists of 15 residues. The germline V gene encodes CDR1 SGHVS and CDR2 FQNEAQ. This CDR3 is CASRPQTGTGYEQYF. In nucleotides, the CDR3 is TGTGCCAGCCGTCCCCAAACAGGGACTGGCTACGAGCAGTACTTC.

This chain uses TRBV27 with TRBJ2-2, with 8 bases aligning to TRBD2. The V and J ends lost 11 bases and 3 bases, in that order; junction bases with no gene match: 11. There are 15 residues in the CDR3. Germline values: CDR1 MNHEY, CDR2 SMNVEV (reference sequence). The CDR3 sequence: CAARVGAGDTGELFF. CDR3 sequence (DNA): TGTGCCGCACGAGTTGGAGCGGGAGACACCGGGGAGCTGTTTTTT.

The chain uses TRBV7-9 and TRBJ2-1, with 7 bases lining up with TRBD2. The CDR3 spans 13 residues. CDR1 and CDR2 from the germline V gene are SEHNR and FQNEAQ (reference sequence). Losses at the gene ends were 2 bases for V and 7 bases for J; bases not matched to a gene: 2. The CDR3 DNA follows: TGTGCCAGCAGCTTATCTAGCGGTAATGAGCAGTTCTTC. This translates into CASSLSSGNEQFF.

The V call is TRBV29-1, the J call TRBJ2-3; TRBD1 is a possible D gene (5 bases). In germline, CDR1 is SQVTM, CDR2 ANQGSEA. The CDR3 length is 10 residues. V gave up 2 bases and J gave up 11 bases, with 8 bases separating them. As DNA, the CDR3 is TGCAGCGTTGAACAGGGTGTGCAGTATTTT. Translating gives CSVEQGVQYF.

This clone was seen once. The V call is TRBV28, the J call TRBJ1-5; a possible D gene is TRBD1 (6 bases). Trimming took off 4 bases at V and 4 bases at J, with 11 bases between the two ends. This CDR3 is 14 amino acids long. The germline V gene encodes CDR1 MDHEN and CDR2 SYDVKM. The CDR3 DNA reads as TGTGCCAGCAGTTACAGGGTTTGGAATCAGCCCCAGCATTTT. It is translated as CASSYRVWNQPQHF.

This clone turned up a few times. The V and J genes are TRBV18 and TRBJ1-4, with D possibly being TRBD1 (5 bases). V lost 4 bases and J 8 bases, leaving 23 bases between the germline ends. The CDR3 runs 17 residues. CDR1 KGHSH and CDR2 LQKENI come from the germline V gene. CDR3 nucleotides: TGTGCCAGCTCACTCACCGCCCCCGACAGCCTAAGGGAAAAACTGTTTTTT. It is translated as CASSLTAPDSLREKLFF.

The gene calls are TRBV23-1 and TRBJ2-2; tentative D call: TRBD1 (5 bases). TRBV23-1 is an ORF, and what it does is uncertain. This CDR3 is built from 18 residues. The V gene lost 1 base and the J gene lost 2 bases, with 17 bases spanning the gap. CDR3 nucleotide sequence: TGCGCCAGCAGTCAATTATGCTACGAAGGGGCTAACACCGGGGAGCTGTTTTTT. Translated: CASSQLCYEGANTGELFF.

This chain uses TRBV7-9 with TRBJ2-5; TRBD2 matches at 14 bases. Germline-derived CDR1 and CDR2 are SEHNR and FQNEAQ (reference sequence). V dropped 3 bases and J dropped 4; count of bases not matched to a gene: 4. The CDR3 has 16 residues. The CDR3 spells CASSFPGLAGVETQYF. In DNA, the CDR3 is TGTGCCAGCAGCTTTCCGGGACTAGCGGGAGTAGAGACCCAGTACTTC.

This rearrangement joins TRBV19 to TRBJ2-2; 9 bases map to TRBD2. Germline V CDR1 and CDR2: LNHDA, SQIVND (reference sequence). The CDR3 is made up of 20 amino acids. V shed 1 base, J shed 3 bases, and the junction held 15 bases outside the gene matches. The CDR3 protein is CASSIVLGGGTSRYTGELFF. The CDR3 nucleotides are TGTGCCAGTAGTATAGTACTTGGAGGAGGGACTAGCCGGTACACCGGGGAGCTGTTTTTT.

The chain combines TRBV6-5 with TRBJ1-2, with TRBD1 as a possible D gene (6 bases). The length of the CDR3 is 15 residues. Germline loops: CDR1 MNHEY, CDR2 SVGAGI. With 2 bases removed from V and 4 bases from J, the gap between germline ends came to 14 bases. CDR3 residues: CASSYNPRGAYGYTF. CDR3 DNA sequence: TGTGCCAGCAGTTACAACCCCCGGGGGGCCTATGGCTACACCTTC.

V is TRBV28 and J is TRBJ1-2; D not certain. CDR1 and CDR2 (germline): MDHEN, SYDVKM. The CDR3 has 12 amino acids. V lost 1 base to trimming and J lost 1 base, with 1 base between them. In nucleotides, the CDR3 is TGTGCCAGCAGTTTATATAACTATGGCTACACCTTC. This gives the protein CASSLYNYGYTF.

The chain uses TRBV4-2 and TRBJ2-3; TRBD2 might be the D (6 bases). The CDR3 sequence is 16 residues long. V lost 3 bases, J lost 0 bases, and 13 bases lay in between. In germline, CDR1 is LGHNA, CDR2 YNFKEQ. The CDR3 loop is CASSHGSSGSTDTQYF. The CDR3 DNA is TGTGCCAGCAGCCACGGCTCAAGCGGGAGCACAGATACGCAGTATTTT.

The chain is built from TRBV19 and TRBJ1-3, with D maybe TRBD1 (5 bases). This CDR3 is built from 15 residues. CDR1 LNHDA and CDR2 SQIVND come from the germline V gene (reference sequence). Trimming took 4 bases from V and 2 from J, leaving 12 bases between them. The CDR3 DNA sequence: TGTGCCAGTAGTAAAGGGACGTTCCCTGGAAACACCATATATTTT. Its protein is CASSKGTFPGNTIYF.

CDR3 bases: TGCGCCAGCAGTGAGTCCAACTTACTACCTGGCGAGCAGTACTTC. It specifies CASSESNLLPGEQYF. The chain links TRBV10-2 to TRBJ2-7, with D hard to call. The CDR3 spans 15 residues. Trimming took off 0 bases at V and 6 bases at J, with 15 bases between the two ends. The germline V gene has CDR1 WSHSY and CDR2 SAAADI.

The V call is TRBV7-6, the J call TRBJ1-5; TRBD1 might be the D (5 bases). Germline V gene lookup returns CDR1 SGHVS and CDR2 FNYEAQ. This CDR3 is 14 amino acids long. Trimming took off 1 base at V and 5 bases at J, with 9 bases between the two ends. The CDR3 protein is CASSLVRGDQPQHF. The CDR3 DNA reads as TGTGCCAGCAGCTTAGTGAGGGGTGATCAGCCCCAGCATTTT.

The chain couples TRBV2 to TRBJ1-1; TRBD1 is a possible D gene (5 bases). The CDR3 is made up of 13 amino acids. Trimming removed 4 bases from V and 11 bases from J, with 17 bases in between. Germline lookup yields CDR1 SNHLY and CDR2 FYNNEI. CDR3 nucleotide sequence: TGTGCCAGCAGTGGGGGGAACAGGCCGGGGGCTTTCTTT. It yields the protein CASSGGNRPGAFF.

The rearrangement links TRBV7-8 to TRBJ2-5, with 10 bases that match TRBD2. Germline V gene data show CDR1 as SGHVS and CDR2 as FQNEAQ. This CDR3 is built from 16 residues. Losses at the gene ends were 5 bases for V and 5 bases for J; bases not matched to a gene: 11. Here the CDR3 reads CASSLQTSGSVETQYF. The DNA for the CDR3 is TGTGCCAGCAGCCTCCAGACTAGCGGGTCAGTGGAGACCCAGTACTTC.

The CDR3 reads CASSVAPTHYEGYTF. Here the CDR3 DNA reads TGTGCCAGCAGCGTAGCCCCTACACACTATGAGGGCTACACCTTC. The chain is built from TRBV9 and TRBJ1-2; D unclear. In germline, CDR1 is SGDLS, CDR2 YYNGEE. The V end lost 0 bases, the J end lost 8 bases, and 17 bases lay between the germline ends. The CDR3 loop spans 15 amino acids. The full variable domain, with the rest looked up from reference TRBV9 and TRBJ1-2, is DSGVTQTPKHLITATGQRVTLRCSPRSGDLSVYWYQQSLDQGLQFLIQYYNGEERAKGNILERFSAQQFPDLHSELNLSSLELGDSALYFCASSVAPTHYEGYTFGSGTRLTVV.

The genes are TRBV7-7 and TRBJ2-3; D is unclear. Germline CDR1 and CDR2: SSHAT and FNYEAQ (reference sequence). The CDR3 runs 13 residues. Trimming removed 3 bases at V and 5 bases at J, with 9 bases between. CDR3 region: CASSFSPEDTQYF. The CDR3 DNA follows: TGTGCCAGCAGCTTTTCCCCCGAAGATACGCAGTATTTT.

The V call is TRBV4-1, the J call TRBJ2-3; weak D call: TRBD2 (5 bases). CDR1 is MGHRA and CDR2 is YSYEKL in the germline V gene. The CDR3 has 15 residues. Trimming shortened V by 1 base and J by 5 bases, and 13 bases separated the two germline ends. The CDR3 here is CASSQAVRGQDTQYF. CDR3 in DNA: TGCGCCAGCAGCCAAGCCGTGAGAGGGCAAGATACGCAGTATTTT.

The rearrangement links TRBV7-9 to TRBJ2-7, with TRBD1 matching 8 bases. This CDR3 is 16 amino acids long. CDR1 and CDR2 from the germline V gene are SEHNR and FQNEAQ (reference sequence). The V segment lost 5 bases and the J segment 2 bases; nucleotides outside the gene matches: 11. CDR3 bases: TGTGCCAGCAGCCTGGTCAGGACAGGGCCTACCTACGAGCAGTACTTC. This gives the protein CASSLVRTGPTYEQYF.

As concerns this clone: Different DNA sequences within this sample yield the same CDR3. V and J are TRBV7-2 and TRBJ2-7; D is unclear. The CDR3 loop spans 12 amino acids. With 5 bases removed from V and 3 bases from J, the gap between germline ends came to 8 bases. Germline V gives CDR1 SGHTA, CDR2 FQGNSA. CDR3 amino acids: CASSLGYYEQYF. The CDR3 nucleotides are TGTGCCAGCAGCCTGGGCTACTACGAGCAGTACTTC.

J is TRBJ2-1 and V is TRBV5-1, with 11 bases identical to TRBD2. Germline-derived CDR1 and CDR2 are SGHRS and YFSETQ. Losses at the gene ends were 1 base for V and 9 bases for J; bases not matched to a gene: 9. This CDR3 has 16 residues. As DNA, the CDR3 is TGCGCCAGCAGCTTGTCTACTAGCGGGAGCCTTAGTGAGCAGTTCTTC. Its translation: CASSLSTSGSLSEQFF.

The chain is built from TRBV5-3 and TRBJ1-5; 10 bases line up with TRBD1. TRBV5-3 is classed as an ORF, of uncertain function. The CDR3 sequence is 16 residues long. With V trimmed by 1 base and J by 1 base, 2 bases remained unmatched. Here the CDR3 reads CARSLLDRGSNQPQHF. The CDR3 nucleotides are TGTGCCAGAAGCTTGTTGGACAGGGGGAGCAATCAGCCCCAGCATTTT.

This chain joins TRBV6-6 and TRBJ2-3; maybe TRBD1 (6 bases). The CDR3 is 14 residues long. Between the trimmed V and J ends, which lost 4 bases and 3 bases, there was a span of 11 bases. The germline V gene has CDR1 MNHNY and CDR2 SVGAGI (reference sequence). The CDR3 is CASSSRGATDTQYF. CDR3 in DNA: TGTGCCAGCAGTTCCAGGGGTGCTACAGATACGCAGTATTTT.

The V gene is TRBV11-2, the J gene TRBJ2-3; D remains ambiguous. This CDR3 has 13 residues. Looked up from germline, CDR1 is SGHAT and CDR2 is FQNNGV. Trimming took off 5 bases at V and 7 bases at J, with 13 bases between the two ends. Here the CDR3 DNA reads TGTGCCAGCAGCAGACGCACTACATATACGCAGTATTTT. Encoded protein: CASSRRTTYTQYF.

This clone was detected only once. The chain joins TRBV7-7 to TRBJ2-3, with 7 bases that match TRBD2. The junction had 14 bases not matched to a gene; V was cut back by 5 bases and J by 3 bases. This CDR3 comprises 17 residues. Germline values: CDR1 SSHAT, CDR2 FNYEAQ (reference sequence). This CDR3 reads CASSQNSGLGETDTQYF. CDR3 in DNA: TGTGCCAGCAGCCAAAACTCAGGACTAGGAGAAACAGATACGCAGTATTTT. The full variable domain, its missing parts supplied by reference TRBV7-7 and TRBJ2-3, is GAGVSQSPRYKVTKRGQDVTLRCDPISSHATLYWYQQALGQGPEFLTYFNYEAQPDKSGLPSDRFSAERPEGSISTLTIQRTEQRDSAMYRCASSQNSGLGETDTQYFGPGTRLTVL.

A note on this clone: At one end, the junction sequence differs from germline, possibly due to a read error. The chain links TRBV4-2 to TRBJ1-1, with D possibly TRBD1 on 5 matching bases. CDR3 length: 11 amino acids. Looked up from germline, CDR1 is LGHNA and CDR2 is YNFKEQ. The chain's CDR3 is CASSLGTVAFF. In DNA, the CDR3 is TGTGCCAGCAGCCTCGGGACTGTAGCTTTCTTT.

The chain recombines TRBV7-8 with TRBJ2-5; 8 bases line up with TRBD2. V lost 2 bases, J lost 6 bases, and 14 bases stayed unmatched. Looked up from germline, CDR1 is SGHVS and CDR2 is FQNEAQ. The CDR3 runs 17 residues. CDR3 region: CASSLLSSGKGEKTQYF. In DNA form, the CDR3 reads TGTGCCAGCAGCTTATTAAGTAGCGGGAAGGGTGAGAAGACCCAGTACTTC. Combining the CDR3 with reference TRBV7-8 and TRBJ2-5 gives the whole variable domain GAGVSQSPRYKVAKRGQDVALRCDPISGHVSLFWYQQALGQGPEFLTYFQNEAQLDKSGLPSDRFFAERPEGSVSTLKIQRTQQEDSAVYLCASSLLSSGKGEKTQYFGPGTRLLVL.

V is TRBV5-8 and J is TRBJ2-7; D remains unclear. The ends were cut back, 4 bases at V and 2 bases at J, with 16 bases in the middle. Germline V lookup: CDR1 SGHTS, CDR2 YDEGEE. The CDR3 loop spans 15 amino acids. The CDR3 spells CASSPTPGLAYEQYF. As DNA, the CDR3 is TGTGCCAGCAGCCCTACTCCGGGTCTAGCCTACGAGCAGTACTTC. The complete variable domain, with remaining parts taken from reference TRBV5-8 and TRBJ2-7, reads EAGVTQSPTHLIKTRGQQATLRCSPISGHTSVYWYQQALGLGLQFLLWYDEGEERNRGNFPPRFSGRQFPNYSSELNVNALELEDSALYLCASSPTPGLAYEQYFGPGTRLTVT.